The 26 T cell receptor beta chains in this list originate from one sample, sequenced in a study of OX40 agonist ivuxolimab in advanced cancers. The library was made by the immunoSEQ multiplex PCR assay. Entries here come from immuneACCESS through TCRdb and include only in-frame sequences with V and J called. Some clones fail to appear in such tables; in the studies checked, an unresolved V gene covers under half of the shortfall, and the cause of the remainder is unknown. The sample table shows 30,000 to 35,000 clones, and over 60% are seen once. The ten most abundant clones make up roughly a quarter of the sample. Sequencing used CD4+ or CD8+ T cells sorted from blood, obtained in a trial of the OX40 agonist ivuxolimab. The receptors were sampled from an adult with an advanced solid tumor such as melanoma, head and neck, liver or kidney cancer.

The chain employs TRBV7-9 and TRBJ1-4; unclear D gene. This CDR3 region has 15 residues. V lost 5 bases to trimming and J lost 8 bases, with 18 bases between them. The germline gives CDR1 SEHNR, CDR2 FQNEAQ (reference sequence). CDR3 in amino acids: CASSPGLSLGEKLFF. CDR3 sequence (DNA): TGTGCCAGCAGCCCCGGTTTATCTCTTGGGGAAAAACTGTTTTTT.

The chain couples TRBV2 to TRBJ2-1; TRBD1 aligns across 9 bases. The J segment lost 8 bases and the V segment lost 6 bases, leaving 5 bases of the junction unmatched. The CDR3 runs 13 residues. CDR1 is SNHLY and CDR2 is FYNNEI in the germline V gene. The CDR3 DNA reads TGTGCCAGCAGGGGACAGGGTAGCGATGAGCAGTTCTTC. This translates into CASRGQGSDEQFF.

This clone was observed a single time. As DNA, the CDR3 is TGTGCCAGCAGTGAAATGTGGCAGGTAACTCAGCCCCAGCATTTT. Its translation is CASSEMWQVTQPQHF. J is TRBJ1-5 and V is TRBV6-1; D is undetermined. There are 15 residues in the CDR3. Germline CDR1 is MNHNS and CDR2 is SASEGT. V gave up 2 bases and J gave up 6 bases, with 14 bases separating them.

The CDR3 region has the DNA TGTGCCAGCACCCAGAACGCCGGGGCCCTATCCTGGGATGGCTACACCTTC. It specifies CASTQNAGALSWDGYTF. This chain joins TRBV5-4 and TRBJ1-2; D possibly corresponds to TRBD1 (5 bases). Trimming pared 6 bases from V and 6 bases from J, leaving 27 bases between. The CDR3 is 17 amino acids. The germline gives CDR1 SGHNT, CDR2 YYREEE (reference sequence).

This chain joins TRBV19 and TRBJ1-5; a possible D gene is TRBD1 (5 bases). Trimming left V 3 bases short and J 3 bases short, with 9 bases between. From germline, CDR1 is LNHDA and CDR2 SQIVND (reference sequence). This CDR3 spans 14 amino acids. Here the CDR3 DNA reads TGTGCCAGTAGTATCGGGACGGACAATCAGCCCCAGCATTTT. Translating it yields CASSIGTDNQPQHF.

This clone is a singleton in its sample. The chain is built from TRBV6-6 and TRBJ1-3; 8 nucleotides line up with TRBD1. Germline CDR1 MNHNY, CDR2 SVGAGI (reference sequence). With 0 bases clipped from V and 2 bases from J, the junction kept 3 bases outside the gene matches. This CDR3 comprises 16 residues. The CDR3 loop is CASSYSGQAAGNTIYF. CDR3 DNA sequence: TGTGCCAGCAGTTACTCGGGACAGGCTGCTGGAAACACCATATATTTT.

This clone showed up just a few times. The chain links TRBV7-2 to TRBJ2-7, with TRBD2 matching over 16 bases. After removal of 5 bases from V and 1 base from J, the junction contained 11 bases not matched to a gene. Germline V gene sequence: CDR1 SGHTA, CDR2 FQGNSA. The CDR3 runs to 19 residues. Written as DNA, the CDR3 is TGTGCCAGCAGCCCCTCAGGGGGACTAGCGGGGGGGCGGTCCTACGAGCAGTACTTC. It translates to CASSPSGGLAGGRSYEQYF.

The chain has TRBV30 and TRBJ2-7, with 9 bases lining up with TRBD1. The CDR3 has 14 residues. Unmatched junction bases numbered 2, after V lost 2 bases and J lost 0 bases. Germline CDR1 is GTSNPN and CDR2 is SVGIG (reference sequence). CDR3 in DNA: TGTGCCTGGAGTATGGGACAGGGCTCCTACGAGCAGTACTTC. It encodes CAWSMGQGSYEQYF.

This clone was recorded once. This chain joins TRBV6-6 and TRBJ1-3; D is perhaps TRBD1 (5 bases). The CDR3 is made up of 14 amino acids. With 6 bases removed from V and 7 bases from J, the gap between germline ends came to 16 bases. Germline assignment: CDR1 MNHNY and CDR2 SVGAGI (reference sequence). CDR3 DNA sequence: TGTGCCAGCAGCGATGGGGCGAGAGGTAACACCATATATTTT. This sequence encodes CASSDGARGNTIYF.

The CDR3 region has the DNA TGCGCCAGCACCGGACAGGCGCAAGAGACCCAGTACTTC. This encodes CASTGQAQETQYF. The gene calls are TRBV5-1 and TRBJ2-5; TRBD1 aligns across 7 bases. CDR1 SGHRS and CDR2 YFSETQ come from the germline V gene. With 6 bases clipped from V and 2 bases from J, the junction kept 4 bases outside the gene matches. The CDR3 loop spans 13 amino acids. The full variable domain, rest sourced from reference TRBV5-1 and TRBJ2-5, is KAGVTQTPRYLIKTRGQQVTLSCSPISGHRSVSWYQQTPGQGLQFLFEYFSETQRNKGNFPGRFSGRQFSNSRSEMNVSTLELGDSALYLCASTGQAQETQYFGPGTRLLVL.

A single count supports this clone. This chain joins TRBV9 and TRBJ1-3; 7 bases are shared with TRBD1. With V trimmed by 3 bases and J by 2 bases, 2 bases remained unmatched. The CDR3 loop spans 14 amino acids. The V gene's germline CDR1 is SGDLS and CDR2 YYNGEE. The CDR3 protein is CASSGQGPGNTIYF. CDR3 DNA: TGTGCCAGCAGCGGACAGGGCCCTGGAAACACCATATATTTT. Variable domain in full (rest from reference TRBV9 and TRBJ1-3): DSGVTQTPKHLITATGQRVTLRCSPRSGDLSVYWYQQSLDQGLQFLIQYYNGEERAKGNILERFSAQQFPDLHSELNLSSLELGDSALYFCASSGQGPGNTIYFGEGSWLTVV.

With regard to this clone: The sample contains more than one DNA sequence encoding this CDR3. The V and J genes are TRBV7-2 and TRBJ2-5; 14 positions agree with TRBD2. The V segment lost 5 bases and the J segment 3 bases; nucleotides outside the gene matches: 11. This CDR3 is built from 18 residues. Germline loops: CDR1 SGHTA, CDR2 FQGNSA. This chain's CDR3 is CASSPEGLAGETEETQYF. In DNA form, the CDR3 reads TGTGCCAGCAGCCCGGAGGGACTAGCGGGGGAAACTGAAGAGACCCAGTACTTC.

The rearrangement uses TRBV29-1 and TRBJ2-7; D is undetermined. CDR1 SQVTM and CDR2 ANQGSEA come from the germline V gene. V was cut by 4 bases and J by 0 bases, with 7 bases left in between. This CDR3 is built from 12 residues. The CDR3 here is CSVADGSYEQYF. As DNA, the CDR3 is TGCAGCGTTGCCGACGGCTCCTACGAGCAGTACTTC.

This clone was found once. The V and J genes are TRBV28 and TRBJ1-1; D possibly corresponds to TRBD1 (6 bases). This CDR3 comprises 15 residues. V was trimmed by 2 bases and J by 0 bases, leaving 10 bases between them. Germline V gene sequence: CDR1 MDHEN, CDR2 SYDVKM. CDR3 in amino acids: CASSLTQGMNTEAFF. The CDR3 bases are TGTGCCAGCAGTTTAACACAGGGTATGAACACTGAAGCTTTCTTT.

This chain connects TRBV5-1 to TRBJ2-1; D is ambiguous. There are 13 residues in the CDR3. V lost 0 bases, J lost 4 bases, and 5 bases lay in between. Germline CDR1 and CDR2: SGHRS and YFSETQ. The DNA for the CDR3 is TGCGCCAGCAGCTTGGACGGTTACAATGAGCAGTTCTTC. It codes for CASSLDGYNEQFF.

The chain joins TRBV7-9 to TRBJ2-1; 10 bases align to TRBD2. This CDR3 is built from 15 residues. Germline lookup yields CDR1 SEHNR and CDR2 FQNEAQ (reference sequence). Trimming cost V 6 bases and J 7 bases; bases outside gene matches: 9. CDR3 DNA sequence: TGTGCCAGCAGTCGGAGCGGGGGGGCGGAAAATGAGCAGTTCTTC. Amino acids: CASSRSGGAENEQFF.

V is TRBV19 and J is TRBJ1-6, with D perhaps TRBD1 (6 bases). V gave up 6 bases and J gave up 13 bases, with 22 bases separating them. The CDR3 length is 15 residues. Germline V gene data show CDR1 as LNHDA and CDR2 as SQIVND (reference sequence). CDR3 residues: CASRPPAGASSPLHF. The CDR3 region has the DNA TGTGCCAGTAGGCCCCCCGCAGGGGCGAGTTCCCCCCTCCACTTT. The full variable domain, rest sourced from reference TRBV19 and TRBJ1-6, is DGGITQSPKYLFRKEGQNVTLSCEQNLNHDAMYWYRQDPGQGLRLIYYSQIVNDFQKGDIAEGYSVSREKKESFPLTVTSAQKNPTAFYLCASRPPAGASSPLHFGNGTRLTVT.

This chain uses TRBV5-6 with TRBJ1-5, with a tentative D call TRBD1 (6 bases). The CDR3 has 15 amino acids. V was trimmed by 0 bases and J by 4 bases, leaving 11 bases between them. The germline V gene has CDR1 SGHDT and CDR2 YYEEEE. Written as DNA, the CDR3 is TGTGCCAGCAGCTTGGGGGGGGCAAAGAATCAGCCCCAGCATTTT. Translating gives CASSLGGAKNQPQHF.

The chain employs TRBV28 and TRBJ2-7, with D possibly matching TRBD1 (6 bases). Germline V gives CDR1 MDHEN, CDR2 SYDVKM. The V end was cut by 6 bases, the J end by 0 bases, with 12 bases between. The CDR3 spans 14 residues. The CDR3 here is CASRTDRSSYEQYF. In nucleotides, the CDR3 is TGTGCCAGCAGGACCGACAGGAGCTCCTACGAGCAGTACTTC.

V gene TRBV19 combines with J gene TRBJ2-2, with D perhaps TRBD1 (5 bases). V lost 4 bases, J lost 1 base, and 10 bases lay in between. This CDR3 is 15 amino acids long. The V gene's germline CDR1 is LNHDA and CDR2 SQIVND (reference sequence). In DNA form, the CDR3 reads TGTGCCAGTAGTACTCCCGGACAGAACACCGGGGAGCTGTTTTTT. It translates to CASSTPGQNTGELFF.

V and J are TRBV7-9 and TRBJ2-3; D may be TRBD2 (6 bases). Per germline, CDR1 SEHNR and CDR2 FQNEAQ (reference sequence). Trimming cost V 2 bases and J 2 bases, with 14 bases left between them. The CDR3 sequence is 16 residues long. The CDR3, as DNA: TGTGCCAGCAGCTTATCCCTCGGGGGAATCACAGATACGCAGTATTTT. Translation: CASSLSLGGITDTQYF. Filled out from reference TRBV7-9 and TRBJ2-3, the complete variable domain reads DTGVSQNPRHKITKRGQNVTFRCDPISEHNRLYWYRQTLGQGPEFLTYFQNEAQLEKSRLLSDRFSAERPKGSFSTLEIQRTEQGDSAMYLCASSLSLGGITDTQYFGPGTRLTVL.

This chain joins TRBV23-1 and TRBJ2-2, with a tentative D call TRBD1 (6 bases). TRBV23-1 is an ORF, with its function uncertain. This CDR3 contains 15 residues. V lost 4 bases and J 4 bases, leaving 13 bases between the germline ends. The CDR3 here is CASSRPEGVTGELFF. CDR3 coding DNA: TGCGCCAGCAGTCGCCCTGAGGGGGTCACCGGGGAGCTGTTTTTT.

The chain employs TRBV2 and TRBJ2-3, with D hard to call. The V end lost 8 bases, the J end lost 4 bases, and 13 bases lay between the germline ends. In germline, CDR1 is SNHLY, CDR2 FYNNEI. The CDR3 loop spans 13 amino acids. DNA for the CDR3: TGTGCCAGCGGATGGGTTGCGGCAGATACGCAGTATTTT. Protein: CASGWVAADTQYF.

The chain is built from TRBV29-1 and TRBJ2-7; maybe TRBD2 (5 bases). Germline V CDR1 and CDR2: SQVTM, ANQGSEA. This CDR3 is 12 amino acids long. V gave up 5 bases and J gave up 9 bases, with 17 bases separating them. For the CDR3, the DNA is TGCAGCGTTATGGAGCAGACGGCGGGGCAGTACTTC. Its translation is CSVMEQTAGQYF.

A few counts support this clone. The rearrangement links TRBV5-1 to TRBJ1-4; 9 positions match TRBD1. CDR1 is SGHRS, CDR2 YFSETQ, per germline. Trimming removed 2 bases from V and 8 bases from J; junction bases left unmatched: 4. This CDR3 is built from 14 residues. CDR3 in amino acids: CASSLQGAREKLFF. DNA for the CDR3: TGCGCCAGCAGCTTACAGGGGGCACGAGAAAAACTGTTTTTT. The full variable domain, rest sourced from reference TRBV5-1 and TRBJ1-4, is KAGVTQTPRYLIKTRGQQVTLSCSPISGHRSVSWYQQTPGQGLQFLFEYFSETQRNKGNFPGRFSGRQFSNSRSEMNVSTLELGDSALYLCASSLQGAREKLFFGSGTQLSVL.

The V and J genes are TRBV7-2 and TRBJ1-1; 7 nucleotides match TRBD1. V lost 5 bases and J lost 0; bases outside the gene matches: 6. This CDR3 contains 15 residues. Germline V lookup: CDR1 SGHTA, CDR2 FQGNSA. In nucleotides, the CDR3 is TGTGCCAGCAGCCCAGGGGGGGGTTTGAACACTGAAGCTTTCTTT. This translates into CASSPGGGLNTEAFF.